Included here is one T cell receptor (beta chain) sequence, with context. Its cognate antigen has yet to be identified. The record has no base qualities; no much larger clone is one base away. The source of the sample is a study of blood T cell repertoires in COVID-19 (dated by TCRdb to about 2020). Describing the broader study: Collaborator samples came from the United States, Italy and Spain and covered acute and convalescent phases of COVID-19. HLA class I and class II types, where available, came from metadata supplied by the sample provider rather than from assay-based typing. The dataset comprised deeply sampled blood TCRbeta repertoires from subjects exposed to, actively infected with, or recovered from COVID-19. The samples were drawn from two sources: the first 160 participants of the ongoing ImmuneRACE study, and over 1,000 subjects contributed by 6 global collaborators. The prospective study material was composed of cDNA or gDNA derived from T cells, B-cell-depleted T cells, or PBMCs. Sample metadata almost always included a de-identified subject ID, COVID-19 status, age in years and sex. The repertoires were made available in a free public database intended to serve as a resource for research on the immune response to SARS-CoV-2. Beyond this particular receptor, the publication reports: Clinical and demographic metadata were provided uncurated, with the amount varying by source and participant.

V lost 4 bases and J lost 8 bases, and the count of bases not matched to a germline gene is 16. CDR1 and CDR2 are drawn from the germline V gene (reference sequence): SGHNT, YYREEE. Counted from cysteine to phenylalanine, this CDR3 has 17 amino acids. The retained sequence is limited to the CDR3, 51 bases, with the frame set at the first base. TCRbeta CDR3 regions were amplified from genomic DNA by means of the immunoSEQ Assay, a bias-controlled multiplex PCR. In the original analysis: Within the assay, amplification of reference gene primers was used to estimate how many nucleated cells each sample contained. To quantify the absolute abundance of each unique TCRbeta CDR3 rearrangement, sequence reads were collapsed and filtered. For each sample, productive Simpson clonality was calculated as the square root of Simpson's diversity index across productive rearrangements. Drawn from immuneACCESS, this table holds only the in-frame rearrangements with V and J called that TCRdb kept. Clones are partly lost; checked studies trace under half to an unresolved V gene and leave the rest unexplained. The D gene and trimming were derived from the DNA, and the V and J assignments and clone size from that table. Here the sample has 150,000 to 200,000 clones; roughly 73% occur a single time. The ten largest make up about 2.8% of the sample.

Collaborating institutions collected whole blood in K2EDTA tubes following their own protocols. For TCRbeta analysis, collaborators shipped samples as frozen whole blood, isolated PBMCs, or DNA extracted from either of those sample types. This receptor was identified in a woman older than 75 with active or convalescent COVID-19. Input material: peripheral blood. The chain is encoded by TRBV5-4 joined to TRBJ1-1; a stretch of 11 junction bases matches TRBD1. The encoded CDR3 is CASSPGKGTGGLREAFF. The nucleotide sequence reads as follows: TGTGCCAGCAGCCCAGGGAAGGGGACAGGGGGGTTAAGGGAAGCTTTCTTT.